This TCR beta chain was captured in a study of blood T cell repertoires in COVID-19. In the study overall: There were acute and convalescent COVID-19 samples, and they came from the United States, Italy and Spain. In each case, the material was cDNA or gDNA derived from T cells, B-cell-depleted T cells, or PBMCs.

Measured with immunoSEQ multiplex PCR; TCRdb has only the in-frame clones, and not every one. Of about 260,000 clones detected, 80% to 90% appear once; the ten largest clones hold around 0.8%. Assignment of participants to cohorts was predicated upon participant-reported clinical history. This clone appeared a single time. The sequencing sample was made of PBMCs or T cells enriched from blood (not recorded which). This receptor was obtained from a man aged 50 or older who had been exposed to COVID-19.

CDR3 sequence reads: CATSREDNQPQHF. CDR3 DNA: TGTGCCACCAGCAGGGAGGACAATCAGCCCCAGCATTTT. The gene calls are TRBV15 and TRBJ1-5; D is ambiguous. In germline, CDR1 is LNHNV, CDR2 YYDKDF (reference sequence). Trimming pared 3 bases from V and 3 bases from J, leaving 6 bases between. This CDR3 is 13 amino acids long.